This section outlines one T cell receptor (beta chain) sequence together with its context. Its antigen remains unknown. This sample was taken from a study of response to subunit inactivated influenza vaccine. Study-level findings and limits: Authors suggested each seasonal flu vaccination may recruit only limited numbers of new T cells.

TCRdb analysed the RT-PCR reads with MiXCR anew, one entry per CDR3 protein. The sample records over 650,000 distinct CDR3 sequences, approximately 18% being singletons. Germline V gene lookup returns CDR1 MNHNS and CDR2 SASEGT. V was trimmed by 4 bases and J by 2 bases, leaving 8 bases between them. The CDR3 runs to 13 residues. This receptor was obtained from a man over 45 who received an inactivated influenza vaccine. The sample consisted of PBMCs from blood, taken 5 to 6 days after vaccination. This chain connects TRBV6-1 to TRBJ2-5; D remains ambiguous. The CDR3 DNA sequence: TGTGCCAGCAGTGCTCTTAGACAAGAGACCCAGTACTTC. Encoded protein: CASSALRQETQYF.